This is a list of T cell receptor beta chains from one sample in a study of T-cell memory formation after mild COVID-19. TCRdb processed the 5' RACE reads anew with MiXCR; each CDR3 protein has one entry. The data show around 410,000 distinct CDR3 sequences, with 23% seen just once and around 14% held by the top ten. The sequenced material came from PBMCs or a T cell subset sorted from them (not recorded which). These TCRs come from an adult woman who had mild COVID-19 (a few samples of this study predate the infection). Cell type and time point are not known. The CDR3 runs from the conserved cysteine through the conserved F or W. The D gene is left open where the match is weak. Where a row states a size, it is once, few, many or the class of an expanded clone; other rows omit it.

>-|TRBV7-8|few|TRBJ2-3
CASSLASGRLADTQYF
TGTGCCAGCAGCTTAGCGTCGGGGCGGTTGGCAGATACGCAGTATTTT
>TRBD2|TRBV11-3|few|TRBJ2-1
CASSLRAGGVNEQFF
TGTGCCAGCAGCCTCCGAGCGGGAGGGGTAAATGAGCAGTTCTTC
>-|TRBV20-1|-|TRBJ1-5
CSARGPQGSQPQHF
TGCAGTGCTAGAGGACCGCAGGGTTCTCAGCCCCAGCATTTT
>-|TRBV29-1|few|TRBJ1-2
CSVGTAKNYGYTF
TGCAGCGTTGGGACAGCCAAAAACTATGGCTACACCTTC
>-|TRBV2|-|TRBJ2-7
CASSGGRWDEQYF
TGTGCCAGCAGTGGGGGTAGATGGGACGAGCAGTACTTC
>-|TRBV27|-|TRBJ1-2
CASSLGPGANYGYTF
TGTGCCAGCAGTTTAGGGCCGGGAGCTAACTATGGCTACACCTTC
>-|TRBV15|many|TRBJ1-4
CATSRDLGPQGEKLFF
TGTGCCACCAGCAGAGATCTGGGACCTCAAGGTGAAAAACTGTTTTTT
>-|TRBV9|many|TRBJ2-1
CASSVDGGGYNEQFF
TGTGCCAGCAGCGTAGATGGAGGGGGGTACAATGAGCAGTTCTTC
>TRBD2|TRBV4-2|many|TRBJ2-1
CASSTGSSGVREQFF
TGTGCCAGCAGTACAGGGTCTAGCGGGGTTCGAGAGCAGTTCTTC
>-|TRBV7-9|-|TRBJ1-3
CASSLTSRSGNTIYF
TGTGCCAGCAGCTTGACGTCCCGCTCTGGAAACACCATATATTTT
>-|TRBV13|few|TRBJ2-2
CASSFSGSAGELFF
TGTGCCAGCAGCTTCTCCGGGAGCGCCGGGGAGCTGTTTTTT
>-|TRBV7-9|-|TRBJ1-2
CASSTLEDNYGYTF
TGTGCCAGCAGTACCCTGGAGGATAACTATGGCTACACCTTC
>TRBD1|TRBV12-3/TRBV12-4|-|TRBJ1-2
CASTKDRSYTF
TGTGCCAGCACCAAGGACAGGTCTTACACCTTC
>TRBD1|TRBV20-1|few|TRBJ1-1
CSARGQGHTEAFF
TGCAGTGCTAGGGGACAGGGGCACACTGAAGCTTTCTTT
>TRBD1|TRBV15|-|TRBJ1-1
CATSSNTGGTEAFF
TGTGCCACCAGCAGCAACACAGGGGGAACTGAAGCTTTCTTT
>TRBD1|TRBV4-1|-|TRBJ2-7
CASSQAVTGIYEQYF
TGCGCCAGCAGCCAAGCTGTGACAGGGATATACGAGCAGTACTTC
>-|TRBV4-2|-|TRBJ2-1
CASSQDNGVYNEQFF
TGTGCCAGCAGCCAAGATAATGGGGTCTACAATGAGCAGTTCTTC
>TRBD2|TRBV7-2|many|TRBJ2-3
CASSLTSGSGGDTQYF
TGTGCCAGCAGCTTAACTAGCGGGAGTGGTGGGGATACGCAGTATTTT
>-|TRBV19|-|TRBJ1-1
CASSDRPTEAFF
TGTGCCAGTAGTGACAGGCCGACTGAAGCTTTCTTT
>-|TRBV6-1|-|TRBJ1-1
CSRTGRWNTEAFF
TGTTCACGCACTGGGCGGTGGAACACTGAAGCTTTCTTT
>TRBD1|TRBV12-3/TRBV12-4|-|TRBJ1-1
CASTPQGFNTEAFF
TGTGCCAGCACTCCACAGGGGTTTAACACTGAAGCTTTCTTT
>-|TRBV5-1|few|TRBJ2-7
CASSMTDYEQYF
TGCGCCAGCAGCATGACGGATTACGAGCAGTACTTC
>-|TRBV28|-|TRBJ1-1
CASSRVGAFF
TGTGCCAGCAGCCGGGTGGGAGCTTTCTTT
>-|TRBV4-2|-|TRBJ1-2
CASSQVGFADDSSMGYTF
TGTGCCAGCAGCCAAGTAGGGTTCGCTGACGACTCATCCATGGGCTACACCTTC
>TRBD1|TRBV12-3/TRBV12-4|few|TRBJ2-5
CASSGTGAIPRETQYF
TGTGCCAGCAGCGGTACAGGGGCAATACCTAGGGAGACCCAGTACTTC